The 20 T cell receptor beta chains below come from one sample, sequenced in a study of blood T cells in healthy people across ages. The authors ran a second PCR of about 6 to 12 cycles using a sample-barcoded 5' primer and a J-beta primer mix. TCRdb re-called the 5' RACE reads with MiXCR, one entry per CDR3 protein. The repertoire consists of some 1.5 million distinct CDR3 sequences, with 28% occurring once and the leading ten covering approximately 7.7%. Sequencing used blood. The receptors were gathered from a young woman in good health.

This clonotype was detected only a few times. J is TRBJ2-1 and V is TRBV12-3 or TRBV12-4, with 7 positions matching TRBD2. The length of the CDR3 is 15 residues. V shed 3 bases, J shed 7 bases, and the junction held 9 bases outside the gene matches. CDR3 coding DNA: TGTGCCAGCAGTTTGGAGCCGGGAGGCAGGAATGAGCAGTTCTTC. Translated: CASSLEPGGRNEQFF.

This clonotype was detected only a few times. V usage is TRBV24-1 and J usage is TRBJ2-1; D is possibly TRBD2 (5 bases). Trimming removed 9 bases from V and 2 bases from J, with 16 bases in between. This CDR3 comprises 15 residues. Per the germline V gene, CDR1 is KGHDR and CDR2 is SFDVKD. CDR3 region: CATRSGSTTYNEQFF. CDR3 bases: TGTGCCACCCGTTCGGGATCCACTACCTACAATGAGCAGTTCTTC.

This clonotype was detected a few times. The rearrangement joins TRBV7-9 to TRBJ1-2; D possibly corresponds to TRBD1 (6 bases). This CDR3 spans 15 amino acids. V was trimmed by 4 bases and J by 0 bases, leaving 12 bases between them. Germline V gives CDR1 SEHNR, CDR2 FQNEAQ (reference sequence). The CDR3 DNA reads as TGTGCCAGCAGCTCATGGACAGAGACTAACTATGGCTACACCTTC. Encoded protein: CASSSWTETNYGYTF. The variable domain in full, with the rest retrieved from reference TRBV7-9 and TRBJ1-2, is DTGVSQNPRHKITKRGQNVTFRCDPISEHNRLYWYRQTLGQGPEFLTYFQNEAQLEKSRLLSDRFSAERPKGSFSTLEIQRTEQGDSAMYLCASSSWTETNYGYTFGSGTRLTVV.

This clonotype was recorded a few times. The chain couples TRBV5-4 to TRBJ2-3; D gene ambiguous. The CDR3 extends over 14 amino acids. Per the germline V gene, CDR1 is SGHNT and CDR2 is YYREEE (reference sequence). The ends were cut back, 0 bases at V and 6 bases at J, with 11 bases in the middle. The CDR3 DNA sequence: TGTGCCAGCAGCTTGGAAGCTACCCCCGATACGCAGTATTTT. Translating it yields CASSLEATPDTQYF.

This clonotype came up a few times. This chain joins TRBV5-5 and TRBJ1-2; 11 bases fit TRBD1. Germline CDR1 and CDR2: SGHKS and YYEKEE (reference sequence). The CDR3 is 16 residues long. V dropped 0 bases and J dropped 7; count of bases not matched to a gene: 8. This chain's CDR3 is CASSLAGQGEKAGYTF. The CDR3 nucleotides read TGTGCCAGCAGCTTGGCGGGACAGGGGGAAAAGGCTGGCTACACCTTC. Using reference TRBV5-5 and TRBJ1-2 for the parts outside the CDR3, the full variable domain is DAGVTQSPTHLIKTRGQQVTLRCSPISGHKSVSWYQQVLGQGPQFIFQYYEKEERGRGNFPDRFSARQFPNYSSELNVNALLLGDSALYLCASSLAGQGEKAGYTFGSGTRLTVV.

At least ten counts were recorded for this clonotype. A read error may account for a junction end that differs from germline. The rearrangement links TRBV7-8 to TRBJ2-1, with 7 bases aligning to TRBD2. This CDR3 is 17 amino acids long. Germline CDR1 SGHVS, CDR2 FQNEAQ. This CDR3 reads CASSLKGGSGSYNKQFF. The DNA of the CDR3 is TGTGCCAGCAGCTTGAAGGGCGGGAGCGGCTCCTACAATAAGCAGTTCTTC.

The chain carries TRBV9 and TRBJ2-1; TRBD1 agrees at 7 bases. The CDR3 length is 13 residues. Germline-derived CDR1 and CDR2 are SGDLS and YYNGEE. Trimming removed 4 bases from V and 9 bases from J; junction bases left unmatched: 7. The CDR3, as DNA: TGTGCCAGCAGCCCTACGACAGGGTCTGAGCAGTTCTTC. Protein: CASSPTTGSEQFF.

The rearrangement uses TRBV18 and TRBJ2-1; TRBD2 matches 15 bases. Per germline, CDR1 KGHSH and CDR2 LQKENI. The trim removed 0 bases at V and 5 bases at J, leaving 5 bases unmatched. This CDR3 is built from 18 residues. CDR3 DNA: TGTGCCAGCTCACCACCGGGACTAGCGGGAGGTAAAGACAATGAGCAGTTCTTC. Amino acids: CASSPPGLAGGKDNEQFF. The full variable domain, rest sourced from reference TRBV18 and TRBJ2-1, is NAGVMQNPRHLVRRRGQEARLRCSPMKGHSHVYWYRQLPEEGLKFMVYLQKENIIDESGMPKERFSAEFPKEGPSILRIQQVVRGDSAAYFCASSPPGLAGGKDNEQFFGPGTRLTVL.

This clonotype showed up many times. The chain joins TRBV4-1 to TRBJ2-7; the D is unclear. The germline CDR1 and CDR2 sequences are MGHRA and YSYEKL. Trimming removed 2 bases from V and 3 bases from J, with 11 bases in between. This CDR3 is 14 amino acids long. CDR3 bases: TGCGCCAGCAGCCAAATACAGAAAAGCTACGAGCAGTACTTC. Translating it yields CASSQIQKSYEQYF.

As for this clonotype: A much larger clone is a single base away; this may be a read error. This chain uses TRBV29-1 with TRBJ2-3; D gene unclear. CDR1 is SQVTM and CDR2 is ANQGSEA in the germline V gene. CDR3 length: 10 residues. V lost 8 bases to trimming and J lost 4 bases, with 7 bases between them. Here the CDR3 reads CSTGSDTQYF. In nucleotides, the CDR3 is TGCAGCACCGGCTCAGATACGCAGTATTTT.

Remarks on this clonotype: The junction departs from germline at one end; a sequencing error may be responsible. The DNA of the CDR3 is TGTGGCAGCAGCGAGGACCGTGAGACCCAGTACTTC. Translated, it gives CGSSEDRETQYF. This chain joins TRBV7-9 and TRBJ2-5; D ambiguous. Looked up from germline, CDR1 is SEHNR and CDR2 is FQNEAQ (reference sequence). The CDR3 spans 12 residues.

This clonotype was found a few times. V usage is TRBV7-9 and J usage is TRBJ2-5; D may correspond to TRBD1 or TRBD2 (6 bases each). V shed 4 bases and J shed 0 bases, with 15 bases lying between them. Germline V CDR1 and CDR2: SEHNR, FQNEAQ (reference sequence). This CDR3 contains 16 residues. In nucleotides, the CDR3 is TGTGCCAGCAGCTCCCCCGGGGGCCCGTACCAAGAGACCCAGTACTTC. Residues: CASSSPGGPYQETQYF.

V gene TRBV3-1 combines with J gene TRBJ2-7; D remains unclear. The germline gives CDR1 LGHDT, CDR2 YNNKEL (reference sequence). CDR3 size: 14 residues. V lost 6 bases to trimming and J lost 12 bases, with 24 bases between them. CDR3 DNA sequence: TGTGCCAGCAGTCATAACAGATACCAAGAGACCCCGTACTTC. Its translation is CASSHNRYQETPYF.

This clonotype has ten or more counts. The CDR3 DNA sequence: TGTGCCACCAGCCCCGCGGGAGTATACAATGAGCAGTTCTTC. This sequence encodes CATSPAGVYNEQFF. The chain carries TRBV15 and TRBJ2-1; 7 bases align to TRBD2. Germline V gene data show CDR1 as LNHNV and CDR2 as YYDKDF (reference sequence). The CDR3 has 14 amino acids. After removal of 5 bases from V and 4 bases from J, the junction contained 5 bases not matched to a gene.

The chain has TRBV6-5 and TRBJ2-3, with TRBD2 as a possible D gene (5 bases). V dropped 2 bases and J dropped 2 bases, with 11 bases sitting between them. CDR1 is MNHEY, CDR2 SVGAGI, per germline. The CDR3 contains 15 residues. The CDR3 loop reads CASSYGPGDTDTQYF. CDR3 DNA sequence: TGTGCCAGCAGTTACGGTCCCGGGGACACAGATACGCAGTATTTT.

Concerning this clonotype: A junction end diverges from the germline sequence, so it may reflect a read error. The chain combines TRBV9 with TRBJ2-6; a weak D match, TRBD1 (5 bases). The germline gives CDR1 SGDLS, CDR2 YYNGEE. The CDR3 is made up of 14 amino acids. CDR3 in amino acids: CASSVVAGANVRTF. The CDR3, as DNA: TGTGCCAGCAGCGTAGTCGCTGGGGCCAACGTCCGGACTTTC. Together with reference TRBV9 and TRBJ2-6, the CDR3 gives the full variable domain: DSGVTQTPKHLITATGQRVTLRCSPRSGDLSVYWYQQSLDQGLQFLIQYYNGEERAKGNILERFSAQQFPDLHSELNLSSLELGDSALYFCASSVVAGANVRTFGAGSRLTVL.

V is TRBV2 and J is TRBJ2-7, with a tentative D call TRBD1 (6 bases). CDR1 SNHLY and CDR2 FYNNEI come from the germline V gene. The V end was cut by 6 bases, the J end by 7 bases, with 13 bases between. There are 12 residues in the CDR3. In DNA form, the CDR3 reads TGTGCCAGCAGGGCAGGGGCTGAGGAGCAGTACTTC. Residues: CASRAGAEEQYF.

The rearrangement joins TRBV5-1 to TRBJ2-1, with D maybe TRBD2 (6 bases). The CDR3 consists of 15 residues. Trimming took 0 bases from V and 7 from J, leaving 14 bases between them. Germline V lookup: CDR1 SGHRS, CDR2 YFSETQ. The chain's CDR3 is CASSLVSLAQNEQFF. The CDR3 region has the DNA TGCGCCAGCAGCTTGGTTTCGCTAGCGCAGAATGAGCAGTTCTTC.

V gene TRBV18 combines with J gene TRBJ2-7, with TRBD1 identical over 8 bases. The CDR3 has 15 amino acids. Germline assignment: CDR1 KGHSH and CDR2 LQKENI. J gave up 3 bases and V 3 bases, and 7 bases lay outside the gene matches. CDR3 sequence: CASSPVGQGIYEQYF. CDR3 sequence (DNA): TGTGCCAGCTCACCTGTCGGACAGGGTATCTACGAGCAGTACTTC.

There are a few counts of this clonotype. The chain links TRBV29-1 to TRBJ2-5; D gene uncertain. CDR1 and CDR2 from the germline V gene are SQVTM and ANQGSEA. The CDR3 has 13 amino acids. Trimming pared 5 bases from V and 2 bases from J, leaving 12 bases between. The CDR3 sequence: CSVYIRAQETQYF. CDR3 DNA: TGCAGCGTTTACATCCGGGCACAAGAGACCCAGTACTTC. Drawing the rest from reference TRBV29-1 and TRBJ2-5, the complete variable domain is SAVISQKPSRDICQRGTSLTIQCQVDSQVTMMFWYRQQPGQSLTLIATANQGSEATYESGFVIDKFPISRPNLTFSTLTVSNMSPEDSSIYLCSVYIRAQETQYFGPGTRLLVL.